This entry describes one T cell receptor beta chain. Per germline, CDR1 SQVTM and CDR2 ANQGSEA. V lost 5 bases and J lost 5, with 15 bases in between. CDR3 length equals 13 residues. This entry belongs to a study of cytomegalovirus exposure and HLA in healthy donors. PCR was performed using 60 Vbeta and 13 Jbeta primers. The repertoire was sequenced with immunoSEQ multiplex PCR; TCRdb's copy has only in-frame clones and lacks some. The data contain some 140,000 clones, 60% to 85% of them seen just once; the ten biggest clones take up under 4.5%. The TCR comes from a woman aged 40 to 55 in good health and CMV-seronegative. The sequenced sample was PBMCs. This chain joins TRBV29-1 and TRBJ1-2, with TRBD1 as a possible D gene (5 bases). The CDR3 loop is CSVRRDGEYGYTF. DNA of the CDR3: TGCAGCGTTAGGAGGGACGGAGAATATGGCTACACCTTC.